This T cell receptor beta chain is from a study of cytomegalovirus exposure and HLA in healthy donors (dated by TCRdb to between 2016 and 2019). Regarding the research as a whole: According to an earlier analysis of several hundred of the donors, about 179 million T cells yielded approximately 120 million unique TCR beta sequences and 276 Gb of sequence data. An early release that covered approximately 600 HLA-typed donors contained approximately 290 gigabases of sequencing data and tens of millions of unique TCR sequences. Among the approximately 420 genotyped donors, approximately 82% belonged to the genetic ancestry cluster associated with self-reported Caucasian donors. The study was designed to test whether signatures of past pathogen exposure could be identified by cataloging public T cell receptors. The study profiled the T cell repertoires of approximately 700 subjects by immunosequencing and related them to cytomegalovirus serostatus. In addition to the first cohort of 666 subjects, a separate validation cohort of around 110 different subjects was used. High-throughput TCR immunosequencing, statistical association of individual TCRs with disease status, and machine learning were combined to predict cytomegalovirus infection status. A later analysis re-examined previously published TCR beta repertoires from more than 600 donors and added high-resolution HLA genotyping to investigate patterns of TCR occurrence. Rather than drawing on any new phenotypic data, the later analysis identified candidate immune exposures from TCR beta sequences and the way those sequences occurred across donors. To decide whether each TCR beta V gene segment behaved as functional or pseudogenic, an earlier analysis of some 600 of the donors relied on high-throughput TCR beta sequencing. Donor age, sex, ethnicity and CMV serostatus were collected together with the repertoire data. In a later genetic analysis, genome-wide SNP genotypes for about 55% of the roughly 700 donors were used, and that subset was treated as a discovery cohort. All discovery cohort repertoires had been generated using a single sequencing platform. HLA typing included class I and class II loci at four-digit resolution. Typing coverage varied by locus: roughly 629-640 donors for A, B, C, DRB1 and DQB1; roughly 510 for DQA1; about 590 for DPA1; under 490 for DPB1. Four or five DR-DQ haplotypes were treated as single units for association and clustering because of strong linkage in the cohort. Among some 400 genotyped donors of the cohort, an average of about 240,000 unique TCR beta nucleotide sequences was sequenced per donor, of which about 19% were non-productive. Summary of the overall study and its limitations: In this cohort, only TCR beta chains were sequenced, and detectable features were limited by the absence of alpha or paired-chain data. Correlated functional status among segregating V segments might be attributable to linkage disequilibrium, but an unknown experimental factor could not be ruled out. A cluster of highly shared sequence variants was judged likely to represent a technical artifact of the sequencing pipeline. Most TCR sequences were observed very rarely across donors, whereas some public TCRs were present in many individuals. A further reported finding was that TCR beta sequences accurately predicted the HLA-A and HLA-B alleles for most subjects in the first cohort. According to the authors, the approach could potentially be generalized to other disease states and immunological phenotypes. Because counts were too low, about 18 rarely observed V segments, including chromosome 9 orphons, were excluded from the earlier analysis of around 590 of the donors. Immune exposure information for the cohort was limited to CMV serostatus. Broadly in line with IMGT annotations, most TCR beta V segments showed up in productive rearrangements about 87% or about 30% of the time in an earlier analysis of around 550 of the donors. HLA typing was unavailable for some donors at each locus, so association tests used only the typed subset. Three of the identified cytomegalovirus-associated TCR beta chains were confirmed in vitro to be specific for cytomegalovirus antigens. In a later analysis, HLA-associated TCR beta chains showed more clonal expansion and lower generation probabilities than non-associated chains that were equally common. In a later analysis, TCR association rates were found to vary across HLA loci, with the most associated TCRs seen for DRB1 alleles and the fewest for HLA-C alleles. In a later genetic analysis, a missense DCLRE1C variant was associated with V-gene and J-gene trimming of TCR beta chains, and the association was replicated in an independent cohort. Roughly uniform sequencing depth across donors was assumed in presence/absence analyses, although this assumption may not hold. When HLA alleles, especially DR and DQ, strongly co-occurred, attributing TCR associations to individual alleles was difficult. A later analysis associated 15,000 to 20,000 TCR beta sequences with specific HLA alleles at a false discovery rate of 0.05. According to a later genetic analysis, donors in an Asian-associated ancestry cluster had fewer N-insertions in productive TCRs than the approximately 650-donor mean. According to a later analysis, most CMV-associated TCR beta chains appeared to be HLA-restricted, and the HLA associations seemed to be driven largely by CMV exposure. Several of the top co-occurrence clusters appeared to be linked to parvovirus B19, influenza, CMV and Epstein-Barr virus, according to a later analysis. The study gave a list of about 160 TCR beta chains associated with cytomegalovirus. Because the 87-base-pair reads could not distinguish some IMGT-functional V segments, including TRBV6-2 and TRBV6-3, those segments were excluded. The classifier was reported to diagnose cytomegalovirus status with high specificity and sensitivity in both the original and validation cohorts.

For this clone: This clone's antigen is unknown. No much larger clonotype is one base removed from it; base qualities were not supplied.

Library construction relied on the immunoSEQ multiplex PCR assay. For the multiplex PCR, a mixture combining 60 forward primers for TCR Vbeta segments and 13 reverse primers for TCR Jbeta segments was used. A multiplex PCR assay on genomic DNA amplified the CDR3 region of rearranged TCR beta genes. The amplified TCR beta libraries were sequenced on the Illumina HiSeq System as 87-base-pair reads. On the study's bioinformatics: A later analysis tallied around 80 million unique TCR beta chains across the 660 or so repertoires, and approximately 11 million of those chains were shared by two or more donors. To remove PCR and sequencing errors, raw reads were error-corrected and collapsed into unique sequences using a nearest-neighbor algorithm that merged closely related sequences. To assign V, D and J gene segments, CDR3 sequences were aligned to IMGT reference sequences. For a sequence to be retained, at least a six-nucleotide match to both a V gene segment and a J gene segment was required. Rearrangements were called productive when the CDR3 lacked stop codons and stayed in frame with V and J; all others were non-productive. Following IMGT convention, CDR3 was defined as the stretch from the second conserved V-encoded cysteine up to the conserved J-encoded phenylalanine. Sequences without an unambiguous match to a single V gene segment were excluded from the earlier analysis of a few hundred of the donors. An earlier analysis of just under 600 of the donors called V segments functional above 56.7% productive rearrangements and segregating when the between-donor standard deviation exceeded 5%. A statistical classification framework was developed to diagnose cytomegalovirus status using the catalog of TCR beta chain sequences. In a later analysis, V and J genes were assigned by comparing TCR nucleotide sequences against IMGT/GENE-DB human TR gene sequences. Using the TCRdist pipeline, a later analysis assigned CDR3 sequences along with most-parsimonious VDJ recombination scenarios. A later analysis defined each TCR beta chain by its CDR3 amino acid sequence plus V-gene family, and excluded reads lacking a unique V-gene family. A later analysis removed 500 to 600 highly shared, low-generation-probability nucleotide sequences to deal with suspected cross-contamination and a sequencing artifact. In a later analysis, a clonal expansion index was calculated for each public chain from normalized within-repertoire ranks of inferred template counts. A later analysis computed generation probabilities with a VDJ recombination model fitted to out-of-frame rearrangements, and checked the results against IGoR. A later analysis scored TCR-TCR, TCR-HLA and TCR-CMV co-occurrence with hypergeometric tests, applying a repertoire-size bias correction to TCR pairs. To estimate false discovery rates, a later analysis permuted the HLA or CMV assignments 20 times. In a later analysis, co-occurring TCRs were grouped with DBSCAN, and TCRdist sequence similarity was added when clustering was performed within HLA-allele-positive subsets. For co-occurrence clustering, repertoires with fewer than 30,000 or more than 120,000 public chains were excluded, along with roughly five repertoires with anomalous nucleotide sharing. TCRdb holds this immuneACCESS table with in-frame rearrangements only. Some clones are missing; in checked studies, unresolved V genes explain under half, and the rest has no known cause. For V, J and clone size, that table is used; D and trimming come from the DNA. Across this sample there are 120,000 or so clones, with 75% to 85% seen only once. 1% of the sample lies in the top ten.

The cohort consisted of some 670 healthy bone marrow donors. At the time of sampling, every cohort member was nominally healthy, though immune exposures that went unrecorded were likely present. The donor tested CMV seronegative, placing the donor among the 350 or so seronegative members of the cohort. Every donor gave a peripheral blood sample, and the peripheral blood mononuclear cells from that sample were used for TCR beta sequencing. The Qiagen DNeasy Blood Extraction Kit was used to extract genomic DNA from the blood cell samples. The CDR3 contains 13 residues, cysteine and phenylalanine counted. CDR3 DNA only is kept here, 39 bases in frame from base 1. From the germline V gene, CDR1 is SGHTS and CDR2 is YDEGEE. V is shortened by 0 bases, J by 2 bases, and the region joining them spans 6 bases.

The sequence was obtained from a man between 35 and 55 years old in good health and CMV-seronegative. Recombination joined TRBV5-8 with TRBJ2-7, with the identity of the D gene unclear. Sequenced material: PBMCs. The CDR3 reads CASSLGAPYEQYF. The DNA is TGTGCCAGCAGCTTGGGGGCACCCTACGAGCAGTACTTC.